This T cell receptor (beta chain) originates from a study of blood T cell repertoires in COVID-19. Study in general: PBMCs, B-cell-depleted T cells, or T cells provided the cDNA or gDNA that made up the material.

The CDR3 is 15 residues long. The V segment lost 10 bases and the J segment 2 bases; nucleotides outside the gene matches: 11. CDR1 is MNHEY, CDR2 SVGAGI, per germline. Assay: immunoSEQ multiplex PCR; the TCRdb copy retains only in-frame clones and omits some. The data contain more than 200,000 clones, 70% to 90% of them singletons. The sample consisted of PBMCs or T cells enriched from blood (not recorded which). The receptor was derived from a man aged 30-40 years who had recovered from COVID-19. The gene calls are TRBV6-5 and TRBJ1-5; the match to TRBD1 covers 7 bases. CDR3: CATRGQPSGNQPQHF. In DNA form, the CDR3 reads TGTGCCACTAGGGGACAGCCGAGCGGCAATCAGCCCCAGCATTTT.